This note documents a single T cell receptor beta chain sequence. The CDR3 is 16 residues long. After removal of 5 bases from V and 9 bases from J, the junction contained 13 bases not matched to a gene. CDR1 and CDR2 (germline): SGHAT, FQNNGV. Those patients with uncontrolled infection, other autoimmune disease, pregnancy or lactation were excluded. Fresh 10 ml peripheral blood yielded PBMCs. Using RNA transcripts as the source, TCR beta CDR3 regions were amplified. A set of HTBI primers served as the primers for a first-round RT-PCR of the TCR CDR3. TCRdb ran MiXCR on the multiplex PCR reads and lists one entry per CDR3 protein. This table has a few hundred thousand distinct CDR3 sequences, about 15% appearing once. This entry comes from a study of T cells in Graves' hyperthyroidism and ophthalmopathy.

The rearrangement joins TRBV11-2 to TRBJ2-1, with 10 bases fitting TRBD2. The sequenced sample consisted of blood. The sequence was obtained from a woman aged 50 to 60 with Graves' hyperthyroidism that later progressed to Graves' ophthalmopathy. The CDR3: CASSTGALAGILEQFF. In DNA, the CDR3 is TGTGCCAGCAGCACAGGGGCACTAGCGGGGATTCTTGAGCAGTTCTTC.